The 27 T cell receptor beta chains below come from one sample, sequenced in a study of post-analysis software for immune sequencing data. Whole-study results and caveats: In patients, about five TRBV segments were more frequent than in controls, with TRBV5-6, TRBV5-1 and TRBV20-1 among them.

Unique molecular identifiers were present in the TCR beta cDNA libraries. TCRdb re-derived calls from the PCR reads in MiXCR, one entry per CDR3 protein. This table holds hundreds of thousands of distinct CDR3 sequences, 30% to 45% found once. Their cognate antigens are unknown. Source material: blood. These TCRs come from a girl between 5 and 17 years old with multiple sclerosis.

This clonotype has a count of ten or more. The chain combines TRBV25-1 with TRBJ1-2; the D gene is possibly TRBD1 (6 bases). The V gene lost 7 bases and the J gene lost 4 bases, with 13 bases spanning the gap. Germline loops: CDR1 MGHDK, CDR2 SYGVNS. The CDR3 sequence is 13 residues long. The CDR3 reads CASTPTGTYGYTF. CDR3 bases: TGTGCCAGCACGCCGACAGGCACCTATGGCTACACCTTC.

V gene TRBV6-1 combines with J gene TRBJ2-3; 7 bases agree with TRBD2. The V gene end was trimmed by 3 bases and the J gene end by 2 bases; junction bases not matched to a gene: 8. The CDR3 length is 16 residues. Germline V gene lookup returns CDR1 MNHNS and CDR2 SASEGT. CDR3 nucleotides: TGTGCCAGCAGTGACCTAGGACTAGTGGCCACAGATACGCAGTATTTT. This translates into CASSDLGLVATDTQYF.

The genes are TRBV12-3 or TRBV12-4 and TRBJ2-3, with unresolved D. V lost 6 bases and J lost 11, with 18 bases in between. The CDR3 loop spans 13 amino acids. This chain's CDR3 is CASSPGCTDVQYF. The CDR3 DNA sequence: TGTGCCAGCAGCCCAGGATGCACAGATGTGCAGTATTTT.

The chain uses TRBV3-1 and TRBJ1-5; no reliable D call. V was trimmed by 0 bases and J by 2 bases, leaving 2 bases between them. The CDR3 has 13 residues. CDR1 is LGHDT, CDR2 YNNKEL, per germline (reference sequence). CDR3 protein: CASSQDGNQPQHF. In DNA form, the CDR3 reads TGTGCCAGCAGCCAAGACGGCAATCAGCCCCAGCATTTT.

The chain couples TRBV7-2 to TRBJ2-1, with TRBD2 as a possible D gene (5 bases). Trimming stripped 5 bases from V and 8 bases from J, with 10 bases between. The germline V gene encodes CDR1 SGHTA and CDR2 FQGNSA. The CDR3 covers 12 residues. The CDR3 sequence: CASSRTPHEQFF. CDR3 nucleotides: TGTGCCAGCAGCCGGACTCCTCATGAGCAGTTCTTC.

This clonotype was picked up a small number of times. The gene calls are TRBV9 and TRBJ2-7, with no clear D. From germline, CDR1 is SGDLS and CDR2 YYNGEE. CDR3 size: 15 residues. V was clipped by 0 bases and J by 3 bases, with 13 bases between them. The CDR3 sequence: CASSVDLGSLYEQYF. Here the CDR3 DNA reads TGTGCCAGCAGCGTAGATCTAGGTTCGCTCTACGAGCAGTACTTC.

The chain couples TRBV9 to TRBJ1-4; no firm D call. Germline CDR1 reads SGDLS; CDR2 reads YYNGEE. This CDR3 spans 13 amino acids. The ends were cut back, 0 bases at V and 8 bases at J, with 8 bases in the middle. CDR3 sequence: CASSVGVKEKLFF. The CDR3 DNA reads as TGTGCCAGCAGCGTAGGGGTGAAGGAAAAACTGTTTTTT.

The chain combines TRBV19 with TRBJ2-7; D unresolved. The better agreement between TRBJ2-4 and the DNA end casts doubt on the J call. The CDR3 has 13 amino acids. Looked up from germline, CDR1 is LNHDA and CDR2 is SQIVND (reference sequence). The CDR3 region has the DNA TGTGCCAGTAGTATAAGTCCCCAAAACATTCAGTACTTC. Its protein is CASSISPQNIQYF.

J is TRBJ1-1 and V is TRBV6-2 or TRBV6-3; D unresolved. Trimming removed 2 bases from V and 0 bases from J, with 10 bases in between. The CDR3 extends over 15 amino acids. Per the germline V gene, CDR1 is MNHEY and CDR2 is SVGEGT. CDR3 sequence (DNA): TGTGCCAGCAGTTACGAAAGCCCGCTGAACACTGAAGCTTTCTTT. This sequence encodes CASSYESPLNTEAFF.

A few counts support this clonotype. The gene calls are TRBV20-1 and TRBJ1-5; D gene unclear. The CDR3 is 17 residues long. The germline V gene has CDR1 DFQATT and CDR2 SNEGSKA (reference sequence). Trimming took 6 bases from V and 0 from J, leaving 21 bases between them. The CDR3 DNA is TGCAGTGCGGGCGGACCGAAGGGATCTTATAGCAATCAGCCCCAGCATTTT. Residues: CSAGGPKGSYSNQPQHF.

V gene TRBV7-9 combines with J gene TRBJ1-5; D is ambiguous. V shed 4 bases and J shed 4 bases, with 11 bases lying between them. This CDR3 has 14 amino acids. Germline V CDR1 and CDR2: SEHNR, FQNEAQ (reference sequence). The CDR3 DNA reads as TGTGCCAGCAGCTCGGACGTTTTGAATCAGCCCCAGCATTTT. This encodes CASSSDVLNQPQHF. The variable domain in full, completed from reference TRBV7-9 and TRBJ1-5, reads DTGVSQNPRHKITKRGQNVTFRCDPISEHNRLYWYRQTLGQGPEFLTYFQNEAQLEKSRLLSDRFSAERPKGSFSTLEIQRTEQGDSAMYLCASSSDVLNQPQHFGDGTRLSIL.

This clonotype was recorded a few times. This chain connects TRBV7-6 to TRBJ2-1; no firm D call. V lost 5 bases, J lost 5 bases, and 10 bases lay in between. The germline gives CDR1 SGHVS, CDR2 FNYEAQ. The CDR3 is made up of 13 amino acids. CDR3 nucleotides: TGTGCCAGCAGCCAGACTCGAGACAATGAGCAGTTCTTC. Its translation is CASSQTRDNEQFF. Combining the CDR3 with reference TRBV7-6 and TRBJ2-1 gives the whole variable domain GAGVSQSPRYKVTKRGQDVALRCDPISGHVSLYWYRQALGQGPEFLTYFNYEAQQDKSGLPNDRFSAERPEGSISTLTIQRTEQRDSAMYRCASSQTRDNEQFFGPGTRLTVL.

This clonotype was observed a handful of times. This chain uses TRBV5-1 with TRBJ1-2; 10 positions match TRBD1. Germline CDR1 reads SGHRS; CDR2 reads YFSETQ. V was clipped by 4 bases and J by 5 bases; unmatched bases: 2. This CDR3 region has 13 residues. The CDR3 loop reads CASSRDRGYGYTF. The DNA for the CDR3 is TGCGCCAGCAGCAGGGACAGGGGATATGGCTACACCTTC.

The chain is built from TRBV5-4 and TRBJ2-5; 7 positions agree with TRBD2. The CDR3 runs to 16 residues. V lost 0 bases and J lost 3; bases outside the gene matches: 8. CDR1 and CDR2 from the germline V gene are SGHNT and YYREEE (reference sequence). CDR3 in amino acids: CASSLAAGSGEETQYF. The CDR3, as DNA: TGTGCCAGCAGCTTGGCCGCAGGGAGCGGGGAAGAGACCCAGTACTTC.

This clonotype was counted a few times. The chain employs TRBV5-5 and TRBJ1-4, with a possible D match to TRBD1 (5 bases). V was trimmed by 1 base and J by 3 bases, leaving 10 bases between them. Germline V gives CDR1 SGHKS, CDR2 YYEKEE (reference sequence). The CDR3 length is 15 residues. DNA of the CDR3: TGTGCCAGCAGCTTGCTGGGGACGGCTAATGAAAAACTGTTTTTT. This translates into CASSLLGTANEKLFF. Complete variable domain (other parts from reference TRBV5-5 and TRBJ1-4): DAGVTQSPTHLIKTRGQQVTLRCSPISGHKSVSWYQQVLGQGPQFIFQYYEKEERGRGNFPDRFSARQFPNYSSELNVNALLLGDSALYLCASSLLGTANEKLFFGSGTQLSVL.

This clonotype was observed a handful of times. The J gene is TRBJ2-2, the V gene TRBV6-2 or TRBV6-3; TRBD2 aligns across 7 bases. The germline CDR1 and CDR2 sequences are MNHEY and SVGEGT. Trimming took 7 bases from V and 2 from J; bases not matched to a gene: 7. CDR3 length: 15 residues. Here the CDR3 DNA reads TGTGCCAGCACCGGCCCGGGACTAAACACCGGGGAGCTGTTTTTT. It yields the protein CASTGPGLNTGELFF.

This clonotype turned up a few times. V and J are TRBV7-3 and TRBJ2-3, with 7 bases lining up with TRBD2. This CDR3 has 15 residues. V lost 3 bases, J lost 2 bases, and 5 bases stayed unmatched. Germline-derived CDR1 and CDR2 are SGHTA and FQGTGA. The CDR3 coding sequence is TGTGCCAGCAGCTTCCGGGACTACCTCACAGATACGCAGTATTTT. Amino acid sequence: CASSFRDYLTDTQYF.

The chain uses TRBV9 and TRBJ2-6; weak D call: TRBD2 (6 bases). The germline V gene encodes CDR1 SGDLS and CDR2 YYNGEE. The CDR3 totals 18 residues. V lost 3 bases to trimming and J lost 1 base, with 17 bases between them. Written as DNA, the CDR3 is TGTGCCAGCAGCGACCCGGACGGGAGAGTATCTGGGGCCAACGTCCTGACTTTC. Its translation: CASSDPDGRVSGANVLTF.

This clonotype appeared a single time. The germline gene is not matched at one end of the junction; a read error may be the cause. The chain couples TRBV12-3 or TRBV12-4 to TRBJ2-3, with 11 positions matching TRBD2. The length of the CDR3 is 14 residues. CDR3 residues: CASGLAGNRDMQYF. The CDR3 bases are TGTGCCAGCGGACTAGCGGGCAACAGAGATATGCAGTATTTT.

This clonotype turned up a few times. A junction boundary mismatches the germline segment, possibly from a read error. V and J are TRBV4-1 and TRBJ2-7; the D is unclear. The CDR3 covers 16 residues. The germline V gene has CDR1 MGHRA and CDR2 YSYEKL. The CDR3 spells CASSQERALLYYELDF. In DNA form, the CDR3 reads TGCGCCAGCAGCCAAGAAAGGGCACTATTATATTACGAGCTTGACTTC.

The CDR3, as DNA: TGTGCCAGCTCACCAAGCGGGGGCAATGAGCAGTTCTTC. Translating it yields CASSPSGGNEQFF. The chain has TRBV18 and TRBJ2-1; 8 bases are shared with TRBD2. From germline, CDR1 is KGHSH and CDR2 LQKENI. The CDR3 contains 13 residues. V lost 2 bases to trimming and J lost 6 bases; unmatched junction nucleotides: 0. The complete variable domain, with remaining parts taken from reference TRBV18 and TRBJ2-1, reads NAGVMQNPRHLVRRRGQEARLRCSPMKGHSHVYWYRQLPEEGLKFMVYLQKENIIDESGMPKERFSAEFPKEGPSILRIQQVVRGDSAAYFCASSPSGGNEQFFGPGTRLTVL.

This chain uses TRBV6-6 with TRBJ1-5, with TRBD1 as a possible D gene (5 bases). The germline V gene encodes CDR1 MNHNY and CDR2 SVGAGI (reference sequence). This CDR3 is built from 16 residues. V lost 0 bases and J 2 bases, leaving 11 bases between the germline ends. The CDR3 is CASSYSGSGGNQPQHF. DNA for the CDR3: TGTGCCAGCAGTTACTCAGGGTCGGGGGGCAATCAGCCCCAGCATTTT.

V and J are TRBV5-1 and TRBJ2-6; unclear D gene. Trimming cost V 2 bases and J 0 bases, with 3 bases left between them. The CDR3 loop spans 14 amino acids. Per germline, CDR1 SGHRS and CDR2 YFSETQ. The CDR3 loop reads CASSFNSGANVLTF. DNA for the CDR3: TGCGCCAGCAGCTTTAACTCTGGGGCCAACGTCCTGACTTTC.

This clonotype came up once. The chain carries TRBV3-1 and TRBJ2-1, with 7 positions matching TRBD1. Unmatched junction bases numbered 7, after V lost 2 bases and J lost 6 bases. In germline, CDR1 is LGHDT, CDR2 YNNKEL (reference sequence). This CDR3 has 15 residues. The CDR3 sequence: CASSQSPTGPNEQFF. For the CDR3, the DNA is TGTGCCAGCAGCCAAAGTCCGACAGGGCCCAATGAGCAGTTCTTC.

The chain uses TRBV5-1 and TRBJ2-5; possible D gene TRBD2, 6 bases. Germline V gene data show CDR1 as SGHRS and CDR2 as YFSETQ. Trimming stripped 1 base from V and 2 bases from J, with 15 bases between. The CDR3 runs 16 residues. The CDR3 loop is CASSLSGLLGQETQYF. CDR3 nucleotides: TGCGCCAGCAGCTTGTCGGGACTGCTGGGACAAGAGACCCAGTACTTC.

This clonotype was picked up many times. This chain uses TRBV4-1 with TRBJ1-2; tentative D call: TRBD1 (5 bases). CDR1 is MGHRA and CDR2 is YSYEKL in the germline V gene. Trimming removed 1 base at V and 7 bases at J, with 13 bases between. This CDR3 region has 14 residues. This CDR3 is CASSQGAGQSGYTF. The CDR3 DNA is TGCGCCAGCAGCCAAGGCGCAGGGCAGAGTGGCTACACCTTC.

The chain recombines TRBV6-4 with TRBJ2-7, with TRBD2 matching over 9 bases. The CDR3 has 14 residues. Trimming cost V 4 bases and J 2 bases; bases outside gene matches: 3. Looked up from germline, CDR1 is MRHNA and CDR2 is SNTAGT. In nucleotides, the CDR3 is TGTGCCAGCAGTGTGACTAGCGGAGCCTACGAGCAGTACTTC. Its protein product is CASSVTSGAYEQYF.